These T cell receptor beta chains were read from a single sample in a study of naive and memory T cell subsets. MiXCR was run by TCRdb on the 5' RACE reads, yielding one entry per CDR3 protein. The data hold tens of thousands of distinct CDR3 sequences, with less than 25% observed a single time. The receptors come from a female donor in good health. CDR3s leave out the opening cysteine and the closing phenylalanine or tryptophan.

v_gene | CDR3aa
TRBV5-1 | ASRRTPQETQY
TRBV29-1 | SVRGLGPDTQY
TRBV25-1 | ASSQGPGDYNEQF
TRBV2 | ASRDRSYNEQF
TRBV12-3/TRBV12-4 | ASRTLRHIRNTEAF
TRBV20-1 | SARDAEQY
TRBV11-3 | ASSLEDGGGAPEAF
TRBV12-3/TRBV12-4 | ASSFDGEGEKLF
TRBV20-1 | SAREGQGALAKNIQY
TRBV4-1 | ASSQVDLGFAGELF
TRBV30 | AWRSTGGSRGELF
TRBV5-1 | ASNSLDYEQY
TRBV6-5 | ASSSDRANQPQH
TRBV29-1 | SIRIASRKAGYT
TRBV20-1 | SARGGTRTEAF
TRBV28 | ASRDSYSYNEQF
TRBV7-2 | ASSASSLLETQY